In this sample, the clone carrying this T cell receptor (beta chain) turned up a few times. The antigen remains unidentified. RNA transcripts served as template for amplifying TCR beta CDR3 sequences. First-round RT-PCR employed HTBI primers, with a second-round multiplex PCR after it. TCRdb reprocessed the multiplex PCR reads via MiXCR and lists one record per CDR3 protein. In the table there are over a million distinct CDR3 sequences, about 38% of which are singletons. Hyperthyroidism patients, aged 18 to 65, were newly diagnosed, under 2 months' duration. This specimen belongs to a study of Graves' ophthalmopathy and Graves' hyperthyroidism. Study conclusions and caveats: In blood appeared most of the expanded thyroid clonotypes whose frequency exceeded 0.001. Researchers report that a 13-signature model separated ophthalmopathy from stable hyperthyroidism, posting 87.88% sensitivity and about 80% specificity.

The length of the CDR3 is 15 residues. With V trimmed by 1 base and J by 4 bases, 4 bases remained unmatched. CDR1 is SQVTM and CDR2 is ANQGSEA in the germline V gene. Material: peripheral blood or thyroid tissue (not recorded which). This receptor was taken from an adult man with Graves' hyperthyroidism. This chain uses TRBV29-1 with TRBJ2-6, with TRBD2 identical over 7 bases. Here the CDR3 reads CSVEVGGRGANVLTF. CDR3 sequence (DNA): TGCAGCGTTGAAGTCGGGGGGAGGGGGGCCAACGTCCTGACTTTC.